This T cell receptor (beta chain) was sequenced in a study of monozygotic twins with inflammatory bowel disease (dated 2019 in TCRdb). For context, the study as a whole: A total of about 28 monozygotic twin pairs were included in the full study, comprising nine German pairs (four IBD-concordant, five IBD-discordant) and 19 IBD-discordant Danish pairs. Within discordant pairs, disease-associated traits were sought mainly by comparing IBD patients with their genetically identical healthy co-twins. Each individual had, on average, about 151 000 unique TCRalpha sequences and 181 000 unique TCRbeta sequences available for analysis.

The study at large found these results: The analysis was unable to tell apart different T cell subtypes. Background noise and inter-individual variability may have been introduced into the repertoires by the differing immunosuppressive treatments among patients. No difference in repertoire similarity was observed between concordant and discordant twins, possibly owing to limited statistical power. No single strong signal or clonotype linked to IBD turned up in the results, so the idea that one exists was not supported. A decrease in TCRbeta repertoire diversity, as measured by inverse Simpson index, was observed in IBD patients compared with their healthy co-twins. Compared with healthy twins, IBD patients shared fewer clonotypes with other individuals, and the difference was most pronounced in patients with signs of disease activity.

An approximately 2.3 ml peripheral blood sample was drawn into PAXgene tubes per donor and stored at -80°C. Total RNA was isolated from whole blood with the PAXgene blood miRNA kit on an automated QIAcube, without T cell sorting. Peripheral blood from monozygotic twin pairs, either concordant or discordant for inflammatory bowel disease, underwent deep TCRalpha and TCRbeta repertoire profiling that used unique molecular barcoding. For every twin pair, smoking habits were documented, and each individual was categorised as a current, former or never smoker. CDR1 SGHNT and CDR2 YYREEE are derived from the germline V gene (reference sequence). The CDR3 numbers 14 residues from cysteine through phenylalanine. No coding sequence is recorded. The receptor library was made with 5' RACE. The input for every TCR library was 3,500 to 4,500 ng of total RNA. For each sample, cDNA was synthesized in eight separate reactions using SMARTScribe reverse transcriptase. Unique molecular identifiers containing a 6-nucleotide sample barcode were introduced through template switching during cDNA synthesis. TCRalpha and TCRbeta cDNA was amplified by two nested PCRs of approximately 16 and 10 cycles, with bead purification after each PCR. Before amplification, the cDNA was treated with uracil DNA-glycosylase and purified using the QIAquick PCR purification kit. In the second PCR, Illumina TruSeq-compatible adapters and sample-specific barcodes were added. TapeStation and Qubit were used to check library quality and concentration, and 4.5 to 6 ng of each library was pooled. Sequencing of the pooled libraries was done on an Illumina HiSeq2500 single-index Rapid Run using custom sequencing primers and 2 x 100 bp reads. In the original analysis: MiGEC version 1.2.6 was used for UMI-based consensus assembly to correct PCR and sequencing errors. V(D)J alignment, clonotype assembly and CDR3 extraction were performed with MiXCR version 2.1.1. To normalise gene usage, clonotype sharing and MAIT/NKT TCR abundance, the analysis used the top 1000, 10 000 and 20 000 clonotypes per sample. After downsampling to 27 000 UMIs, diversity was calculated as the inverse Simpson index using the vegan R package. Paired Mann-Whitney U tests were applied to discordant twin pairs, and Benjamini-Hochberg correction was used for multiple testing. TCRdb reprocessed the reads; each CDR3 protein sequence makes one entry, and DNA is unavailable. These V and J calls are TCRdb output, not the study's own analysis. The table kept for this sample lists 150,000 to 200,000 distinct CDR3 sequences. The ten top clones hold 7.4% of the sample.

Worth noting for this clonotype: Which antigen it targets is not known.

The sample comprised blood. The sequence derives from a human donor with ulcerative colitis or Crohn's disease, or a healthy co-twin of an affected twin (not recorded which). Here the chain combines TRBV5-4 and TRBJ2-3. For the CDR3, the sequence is CASSLVTGTDTQYF.